These 5 T cell receptor beta chains originate from one sample sequenced in a study of human T cells and chemical hapten exposure. One entry per CDR3 protein results from TCRdb running MiXCR on the RACE reads. The sample contains 150,000 to 200,000 distinct CDR3 sequences, roughly 15% of which appear only once. Time point specified: patch test 1, 2 weeks after DPC sensitization. Treatment here: therapeutic diphenylcyclopropenone sensitization with weekly scalp DPC. The sequencing here drew on whole blood, taken in connection with sensitization to the hapten diphenylcyclopropenone (DPC). The receptors come from a woman in her twenties or thirties with alopecia areata. Some clones in this sample may be carry-over from other donors' samples.

The sample holds many counts of this clonotype. V is TRBV20-1 and J is TRBJ2-4, with a tentative D call TRBD1 (6 bases). Germline CDR1 and CDR2: DFQATT and SNEGSKA (reference sequence). Trimming stripped 5 bases from V and 1 base from J, with 9 bases between. The CDR3 is made up of 13 amino acids. This CDR3 reads CSAYRAAKNIQYF. DNA for the CDR3: TGCAGTGCTTACAGGGCGGCCAAAAACATTCAGTACTTC.

The chain links TRBV28 to TRBJ1-6, with D maybe TRBD1 (6 bases). The CDR3 is 15 residues long. In germline, CDR1 is MDHEN, CDR2 SYDVKM. Trimming cost V 10 bases and J 4 bases, with 17 bases left between them. DNA of the CDR3: TGTGCCACCAAGGGGGGGTCAAGGTATAATTCACCCCTCCACTTT. Encoded protein: CATKGGSRYNSPLHF. Complete variable domain (other parts from reference TRBV28 and TRBJ1-6): DVKVTQSSRYLVKRTGEKVFLECVQDMDHENMFWYRQDPGLGLRLIYFSYDVKMKEKGDIPEGYSVSREKKERFSLILESASTNQTSMYLCATKGGSRYNSPLHFGNGTRLTVT.

This chain connects TRBV28 to TRBJ1-6, with D possibly TRBD1 on 5 matching bases. V was trimmed by 2 bases and J by 6 bases, leaving 11 bases between them. The V gene's germline CDR1 is MDHEN and CDR2 SYDVKM. The CDR3 spans 15 residues. CDR3 nucleotide sequence: TGTGCCAGCAGTTTAACGGGGGTTGGTAATTCACCCCTCCACTTT. Its protein is CASSLTGVGNSPLHF.

The V and J genes are TRBV4-2 and TRBJ2-2, with TRBD2 as a possible D gene (6 bases). Germline V gene sequence: CDR1 LGHNA, CDR2 YNFKEQ. CDR3 length equals 15 residues. Trimming left V 4 bases short and J 5 bases short, with 14 bases between. The CDR3, as DNA: TGTGCCAGCAGCCCCCCGGGACTCCTGACCGGGGAGCTGTTTTTT. Encoded protein: CASSPPGLLTGELFF.

This clonotype was detected only a few times. The gene calls are TRBV10-3 and TRBJ2-6; D unresolved. The V gene's germline CDR1 is ENHRY and CDR2 SYGVKD. This CDR3 has 14 residues. The V gene lost 6 bases and the J gene lost 4 bases, with 10 bases spanning the gap. DNA for the CDR3: TGTGCCATCAGAGGCGACTCGGGGGCCAACGTCCTGACTTTC. It translates to CAIRGDSGANVLTF.